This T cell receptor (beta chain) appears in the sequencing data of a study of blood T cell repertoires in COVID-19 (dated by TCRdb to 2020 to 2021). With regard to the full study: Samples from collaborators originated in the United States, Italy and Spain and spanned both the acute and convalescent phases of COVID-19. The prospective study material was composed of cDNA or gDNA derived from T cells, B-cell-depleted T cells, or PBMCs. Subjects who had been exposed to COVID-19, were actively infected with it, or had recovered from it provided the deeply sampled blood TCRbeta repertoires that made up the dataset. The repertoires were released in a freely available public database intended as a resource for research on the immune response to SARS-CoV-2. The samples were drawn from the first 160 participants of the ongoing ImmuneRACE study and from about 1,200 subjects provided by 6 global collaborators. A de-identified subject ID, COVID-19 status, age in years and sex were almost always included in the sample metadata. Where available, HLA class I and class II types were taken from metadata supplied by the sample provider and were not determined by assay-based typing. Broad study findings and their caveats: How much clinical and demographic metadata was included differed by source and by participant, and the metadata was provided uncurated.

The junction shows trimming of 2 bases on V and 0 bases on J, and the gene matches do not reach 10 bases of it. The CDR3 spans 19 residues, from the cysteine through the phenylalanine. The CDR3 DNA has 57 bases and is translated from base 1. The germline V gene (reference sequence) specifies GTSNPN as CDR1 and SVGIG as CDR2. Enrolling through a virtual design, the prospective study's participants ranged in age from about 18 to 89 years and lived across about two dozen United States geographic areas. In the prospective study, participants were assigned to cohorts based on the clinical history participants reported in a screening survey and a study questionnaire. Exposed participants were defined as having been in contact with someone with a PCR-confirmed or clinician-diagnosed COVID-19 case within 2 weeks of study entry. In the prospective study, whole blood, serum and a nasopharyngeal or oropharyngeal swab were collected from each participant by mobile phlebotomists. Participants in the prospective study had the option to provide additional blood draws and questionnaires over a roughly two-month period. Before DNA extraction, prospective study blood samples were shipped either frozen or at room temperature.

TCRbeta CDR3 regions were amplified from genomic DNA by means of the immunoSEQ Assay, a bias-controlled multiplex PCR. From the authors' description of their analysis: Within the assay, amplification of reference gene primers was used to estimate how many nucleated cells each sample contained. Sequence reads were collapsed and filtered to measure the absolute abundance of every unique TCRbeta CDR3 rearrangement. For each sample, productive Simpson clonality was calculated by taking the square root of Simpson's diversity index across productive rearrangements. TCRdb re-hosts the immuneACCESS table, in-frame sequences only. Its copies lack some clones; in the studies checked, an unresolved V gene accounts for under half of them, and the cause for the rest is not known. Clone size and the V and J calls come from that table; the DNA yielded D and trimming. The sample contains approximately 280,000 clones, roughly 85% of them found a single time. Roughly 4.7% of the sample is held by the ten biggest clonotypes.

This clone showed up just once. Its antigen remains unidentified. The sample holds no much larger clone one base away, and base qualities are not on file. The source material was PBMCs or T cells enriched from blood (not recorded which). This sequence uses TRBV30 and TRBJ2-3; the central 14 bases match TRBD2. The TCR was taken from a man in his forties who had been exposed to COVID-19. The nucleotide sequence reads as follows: TGTGCCTGGAGTACAGGACTAGCGGGAGGATGGGATAGCACAGATACGCAGTATTTT. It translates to CAWSTGLAGGWDSTDTQYF. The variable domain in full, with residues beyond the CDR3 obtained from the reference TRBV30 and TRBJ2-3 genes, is SQTIHQWPATLVQPVGSPLSLECTVEGTSNPNLYWYRQAAGRGLQLLFYSVGIGQISSEVPQNLSASRPQDRQFILSSKKLLLSDSGFYLCAWSTGLAGGWDSTDTQYFGPGTRLTVL.